This T cell receptor beta chain was identified in a study of identical twins. One entry per CDR3 protein results from TCRdb running MiXCR on the 5' RACE reads. The table shows about 520,000 distinct CDR3 sequences, with 20% to 25% occurring only once. V lost 5 bases and J lost 6; bases outside the gene matches: 16. Germline loops: CDR1 SGHAT, CDR2 FQNNGV. There are 16 residues in the CDR3. These data were likewise used in another study, on T cells expressing NK-cell markers.

Material: CD4+ T cells sorted from blood. The sequence came from a woman aged 18-30 years in good health. The gene calls are TRBV11-2 and TRBJ2-7, with TRBD2 matching over 7 bases. CDR3 bases: TGTGCCAGCAGCCCCACTCAGGCGGGAGCATCGGCCGAGCAGTACTTC. Protein: CASSPTQAGASAEQYF.